Below, one T cell receptor beta chain is given with its context. Within the sample, other DNA sequences also encode this same CDR3. The entry originates in a study of shared clonotypes between healthy human individuals. This CDR3 contains 13 residues. Germline CDR1 reads MNHEY; CDR2 reads SMNVEV (reference sequence). V was clipped by 2 bases and J by 2 bases, with 7 bases between them. Clones were sequenced by immunoSEQ multiplex PCR, and TCRdb holds only the in-frame ones, with some missing. The sample yields approximately 2,000,000 clones, roughly 95% seen once. CD45RO-negative, CCR7-positively selected cells formed the naive CD8 fraction, excluding terminally differentiated effector memory CD45RA+ cells.

The TCR comes from a man in his late teens or twenties in good health. Some clones in this sample may be carry-over from other donors' samples. This rearrangement joins TRBV27 to TRBJ2-7; D gene uncertain. Material for sequencing was naive CD8+ T cells from PBMCs. The CDR3, as DNA: TGTGCCAGCAGTTTAGGCAGAGCCTACGAGCAGTACTTC. Amino acids: CASSLGRAYEQYF.